This T cell receptor beta chain was observed in a study of Graves' ophthalmopathy and Graves' hyperthyroidism. In the study overall: Prior to any treatment, peripheral blood was collected at the time of initial diagnosis.

As the template, RNA transcripts were used to amplify TCR beta CDR3 regions. The workflow started with a first-round RT-PCR run with HTBI primers and then moved on to a second-round multiplex PCR. TCRdb recomputed calls from the multiplex PCR reads with MiXCR, one row per CDR3 protein. The sample yields approximately 210,000 distinct CDR3 sequences, 20% to 25% seen once. This clonotype has a count of ten or more. Its antigen is not known. One end of the junction is discordant with germline, which a read error may explain. CDR1 SEHNR and CDR2 FQNEAQ come from the germline V gene (reference sequence). The CDR3 sequence is 12 residues long. Ophthalmopathic donors had moderate-to-severe activity, CAS ≥3 and NOSPECS ≥4, with disease that had lasted under 3 months. The PBMC fraction was derived from about 9.5 ml of fresh peripheral blood. General study points: A majority of expanded thyroid clonotypes exceeding 0.001 frequency were likewise present in blood.

Specimen: peripheral blood. This chain links TRBV7-9 with TRBJ1-2; D is unresolved. The clonotype was recovered from a woman aged 45-65 years with Graves' ophthalmopathy. Here the CDR3 DNA reads TGTGCCAGCAGCTTAGGTGGTGACCGCTACGACTTC. Its protein product is CASSLGGDRYDF.